What follows are 21 T cell receptor beta chains derived from one specimen sequenced in a study of T cells in Graves' hyperthyroidism and ophthalmopathy. Amplification yielded TCR beta CDR3 regions, with RNA transcripts as the source. First-round RT-PCR of the TCR CDR3 relied on the HTBI primer set. TCRdb recomputed calls from the multiplex PCR reads with MiXCR, one row per CDR3 protein. The sample carries nearly 600,000 distinct CDR3 sequences, approximately 15% recorded once. The specimen sequenced was blood. Source of these receptors: a woman aged 25-40 years with Graves' hyperthyroidism that later progressed to Graves' ophthalmopathy.

This clonotype occurred a few times. The rearrangement links TRBV18 to TRBJ1-2; D gene unclear. The germline V gene encodes CDR1 KGHSH and CDR2 LQKENI. CDR3 length: 13 residues. V lost 0 bases, J lost 8 bases, and 10 bases lay in between. The CDR3 DNA reads as TGTGCCAGCTCACCACCGCAGAGGGCCGGCTACACCTTC. Its translation: CASSPPQRAGYTF.

This clonotype was seen a handful of times. V gene TRBV6-2 or TRBV6-3 combines with J gene TRBJ2-2, with a tentative D call TRBD1 (6 bases). Germline CDR1 MNHEY, CDR2 SVGEGT. CDR3 length: 15 residues. The V and J ends lost 3 bases and 1 base respectively, with 9 bases between them. CDR3 sequence (DNA): TGTGCCAGCAGTTATTTGGGACAGAACACCGGGGAGCTGTTTTTT. The encoded protein is CASSYLGQNTGELFF.

As concerns this clonotype: Germline and junction disagree at one end, which may indicate a read error. The rearrangement links TRBV9 to TRBJ2-7; D may be TRBD1 or TRBD2 (6 bases each). This CDR3 is 14 amino acids long. Germline CDR1 SGDLS, CDR2 YYNGEE. The chain's CDR3 is CAISVTGAEDEQYF. The CDR3 DNA is TGTGCCATCAGCGTAACGGGGGCTGAGGACGAGCAGTACTTC.

In regard to this clonotype: The junction does not match germline at one end; this may be a read error. This sequence joins TRBV12-3 or TRBV12-4 and TRBJ2-3, with a tentative D call TRBD2 (7 bases). This CDR3 spans 14 amino acids. CDR3 sequence (DNA): TGTGCCAGCGGTTTAGGGGGGGATACAGATACGCAGTATTTT. Its protein is CASGLGGDTDTQYF.

The chain uses TRBV24-1 and TRBJ2-1, with TRBD2 matching over 12 bases. V shed 2 bases and J 2 bases; nucleotides not matched to a gene: 0. CDR1 and CDR2 from the germline V gene are KGHDR and SFDVKD. This CDR3 comprises 16 residues. The CDR3 nucleotides are TGTGCCACCAGTGATTGGACTAGCGGGGCCTACAATGAGCAGTTCTTC. Translated: CATSDWTSGAYNEQFF.

This clonotype was recorded at least ten times. The chain recombines TRBV2 with TRBJ1-1, with D possibly being TRBD1 (5 bases). The CDR3 extends over 14 amino acids. V lost 3 bases and J 4 bases, leaving 12 bases between the germline ends. The germline V gene encodes CDR1 SNHLY and CDR2 FYNNEI. The chain's CDR3 is CASSEDTAGTEAFF. CDR3 bases: TGTGCCAGCAGTGAGGACACAGCGGGCACTGAAGCTTTCTTT.

This clonotype was picked up many times. V usage is TRBV30 and J usage is TRBJ2-7; TRBD1 agrees at 7 bases. The CDR3 contains 13 residues. The V gene end was trimmed by 0 bases and the J gene end by 6 bases; junction bases not matched to a gene: 5. In germline, CDR1 is GTSNPN, CDR2 SVGIG (reference sequence). The CDR3: CAWSVTGETEQYF. The CDR3 DNA sequence: TGTGCCTGGAGTGTTACAGGGGAGACCGAGCAGTACTTC. The variable domain in full, completed from reference TRBV30 and TRBJ2-7, reads SQTIHQWPATLVQPVGSPLSLECTVEGTSNPNLYWYRQAAGRGLQLLFYSVGIGQISSEVPQNLSASRPQDRQFILSSKKLLLSDSGFYLCAWSVTGETEQYFGPGTRLTVT.

At least ten counts were recorded for this clonotype. The genes are TRBV18 and TRBJ1-1, with no clear D. V was shortened by 3 bases and J by 4 bases, with 9 bases between the two germline ends. The CDR3 is made up of 13 amino acids. Germline CDR1 is KGHSH and CDR2 is LQKENI. This chain's CDR3 is CASSPLVSTEAFF. CDR3 coding DNA: TGTGCCAGCTCACCTCTCGTATCCACTGAAGCTTTCTTT.

This rearrangement joins TRBV12-3 or TRBV12-4 to TRBJ1-1; unclear D gene. V was trimmed by 6 bases and J by 0 bases, leaving 11 bases between them. CDR3 length: 14 amino acids. The CDR3 spells CASSPALMNTEAFF. In DNA form, the CDR3 reads TGTGCCAGCAGCCCCGCCCTCATGAACACTGAAGCTTTCTTT.

The chain recombines TRBV7-6 with TRBJ2-7; D gene unclear. This CDR3 contains 14 residues. The germline V gene encodes CDR1 SGHVS and CDR2 FNYEAQ. The V end lost 4 bases, the J end lost 2 bases, and 12 bases lay between the germline ends. CDR3 DNA: TGTGCCAGCAGCTCAGACCTCCTACCCTACGAGCAGTACTTC. As protein: CASSSDLLPYEQYF.

This clonotype was found many times. The chain joins TRBV12-3 or TRBV12-4 to TRBJ2-1, with 8 bases that match TRBD2. The length of the CDR3 is 15 residues. V trimming: 5 bases; J trimming: 3 bases; junction bases outside the gene matches: 6. The CDR3 nucleotides read TGTGCCAGCAGTCATAGCGGGATCCTCTACAATGAGCAGTTCTTC. It codes for CASSHSGILYNEQFF.

This clonotype was counted many times. J is TRBJ1-1 and V is TRBV7-9; 9 bases match TRBD1. Germline V gives CDR1 SEHNR, CDR2 FQNEAQ (reference sequence). This CDR3 spans 16 amino acids. The V gene end was trimmed by 1 base and the J gene end by 1 base; junction bases not matched to a gene: 4. The CDR3 bases are TGTGCCAGCAGCTTAGTTACAGGGGGCCCGAACACTGAAGCTTTCTTT. Its translation: CASSLVTGGPNTEAFF.

Concerning this clonotype: Sequence at one end of the junction differs from germline and may be a read error. The V call is TRBV28, the J call TRBJ2-1, with D perhaps assigned TRBD1 or TRBD2 (5 bases each). Germline V gene data show CDR1 as MDHEN and CDR2 as SYDVKM. CDR3 length: 13 amino acids. CDR3 residues: CASSRGTYNGQFF. The CDR3 bases are TGTGCCAGCAGTCGGGGCACCTACAATGGGCAGTTCTTC. Filled out from reference TRBV28 and TRBJ2-1, the complete variable domain reads DVKVTQSSRYLVKRTGEKVFLECVQDMDHENMFWYRQDPGLGLRLIYFSYDVKMKEKGDIPEGYSVSREKKERFSLILESASTNQTSMYLCASSRGTYNGQFFGPGTRLTVL.

This clonotype was picked up many times. CDR3 sequence reads: CASSDEAGTYNEQFF. CDR3 nucleotides: TGTGCCAGCAGTGATGAAGCGGGCACCTACAATGAGCAGTTCTTC. The chain uses TRBV2 and TRBJ2-1; perhaps TRBD2 as D (6 bases). V was trimmed by 3 bases and J by 2 bases, leaving 11 bases between them. Germline V gene sequence: CDR1 SNHLY, CDR2 FYNNEI. The CDR3 length is 15 residues.

This clonotype was recorded at least ten times. V usage is TRBV6-1 and J usage is TRBJ1-1, with D tentatively TRBD1 (5 bases). V lost 8 bases and J lost 1, with 11 bases in between. This CDR3 has 13 amino acids. Germline loops: CDR1 MNHNS, CDR2 SASEGT. The CDR3 DNA reads as TGTGCCAGCGTTGTCGACAGGAACACTGAAGCTTTCTTT. Translating it yields CASVVDRNTEAFF.

About this clonotype itself: The conserved phenylalanine or tryptophan normally closing the CDR3 is absent here, so this likely arose from a read error. The chain combines TRBV2 with TRBJ2-1, with TRBD2 identical over 11 bases. Germline-derived CDR1 and CDR2 are SNHLY and FYNNEI. The CDR3 covers 17 residues. The CDR3 loop is CDSSTHRTSGSYNEQFV. DNA of the CDR3: TGTGACAGCAGTACCCACCGGACTAGCGGGTCCTACAATGAGCAGTTCGTC.

This clonotype was counted at least ten times. V and J are TRBV7-9 and TRBJ2-1, with D uncertain. Germline-derived CDR1 and CDR2 are SEHNR and FQNEAQ (reference sequence). This CDR3 spans 15 amino acids. Trimming pared 6 bases from V and 5 bases from J, leaving 17 bases between. The CDR3: CASSLDGPLDNEQFF. DNA of the CDR3: TGTGCCAGCAGTTTGGACGGACCTCTGGACAATGAGCAGTTCTTC.

The rearrangement uses TRBV30 and TRBJ2-2; possibly TRBD2 for D (6 bases). Germline CDR1 reads GTSNPN; CDR2 reads SVGIG (reference sequence). This CDR3 is built from 14 residues. V was clipped by 7 bases and J by 4 bases, with 16 bases between them. The chain's CDR3 is CAYLVGGPTGELFF. In nucleotides, the CDR3 is TGTGCCTATCTAGTGGGAGGTCCCACCGGGGAGCTGTTTTTT. Full variable domain (outside the CDR3, taken from reference TRBV30 and TRBJ2-2): SQTIHQWPATLVQPVGSPLSLECTVEGTSNPNLYWYRQAAGRGLQLLFYSVGIGQISSEVPQNLSASRPQDRQFILSSKKLLLSDSGFYLCAYLVGGPTGELFFGEGSRLTVL.

The table lists this clonotype with a few counts. V is TRBV12-3 or TRBV12-4 and J is TRBJ1-6; weak D call: TRBD1 (5 bases). The V gene lost 7 bases and the J gene lost 7 bases, with 14 bases spanning the gap. The CDR3 is made up of 14 amino acids. The CDR3: CASTVTEGNSPLHF. CDR3 in DNA: TGTGCCAGCACCGTGACAGAGGGAAATTCACCCCTCCACTTT.

This clonotype was found many times. The V call is TRBV29-1, the J call TRBJ2-5, with 9 bases matching TRBD1. Trimming at V came to 7 bases and at J to 1 base, leaving 7 bases not matched to a gene. There are 14 residues in the CDR3. CDR1 and CDR2 from the germline V gene are SQVTM and ANQGSEA. The CDR3 here is CSAQDRGTQETQYF. CDR3 sequence (DNA): TGCAGCGCTCAGGACAGGGGAACCCAAGAGACCCAGTACTTC. Filled out from reference TRBV29-1 and TRBJ2-5, the complete variable domain reads SAVISQKPSRDICQRGTSLTIQCQVDSQVTMMFWYRQQPGQSLTLIATANQGSEATYESGFVIDKFPISRPNLTFSTLTVSNMSPEDSSIYLCSAQDRGTQETQYFGPGTRLLVL.

This clonotype showed up many times. The chain employs TRBV3-2 and TRBJ2-7; the DNA was not used to check the table's D call, TRBD2. TRBV3-2 has pseudogene status. The CDR3 consists of 16 residues. The CDR3 DNA reads as TGTGCCAGCAGCCAAGATAGTCGCGGAAGCTCCTACGAGCAGTACTTC. This translates into CASSQDSRGSSYEQYF.